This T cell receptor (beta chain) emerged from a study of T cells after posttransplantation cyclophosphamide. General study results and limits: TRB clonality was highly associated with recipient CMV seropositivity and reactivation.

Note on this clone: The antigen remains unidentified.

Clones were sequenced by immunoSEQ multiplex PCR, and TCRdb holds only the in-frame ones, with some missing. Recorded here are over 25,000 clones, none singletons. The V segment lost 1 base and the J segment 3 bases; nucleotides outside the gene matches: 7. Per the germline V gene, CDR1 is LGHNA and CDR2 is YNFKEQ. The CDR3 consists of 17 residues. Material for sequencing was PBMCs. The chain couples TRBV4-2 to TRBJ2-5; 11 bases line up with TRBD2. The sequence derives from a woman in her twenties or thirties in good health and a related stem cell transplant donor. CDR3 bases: TGTGCCAGCAGCCAAGCCCATAGCGGGGGGGCGAAAGAGACCCAGTACTTC. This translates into CASSQAHSGGAKETQYF.